This TCR beta chain was sequenced for a study of identifying expanded T cells in peripheral blood. Findings and limits, study-wide: Clone count variance between two-week samples rose with total template count.

A word on this clone: What it binds is unknown.

Profiled with immunoSEQ multiplex PCR; TCRdb holds only in-frame clones, not every one. The sample shows about 54,000 clones, roughly 89% of them seen only once. The sequence was collected from a person between 18 and 70 years old in good health. Specimen: blood.

The CDR3 spells CASSFRTGVTDTQYF. The CDR3 coding sequence is TGTGCCAGCAGCTTTAGGACAGGGGTGACAGATACGCAGTATTTT. The chain carries TRBV5-6 and TRBJ2-3; 9 positions agree with TRBD1. V dropped 2 bases and J dropped 3; count of bases not matched to a gene: 4. Germline V gene data show CDR1 as SGHDT and CDR2 as YYEEEE. This CDR3 comprises 15 residues.